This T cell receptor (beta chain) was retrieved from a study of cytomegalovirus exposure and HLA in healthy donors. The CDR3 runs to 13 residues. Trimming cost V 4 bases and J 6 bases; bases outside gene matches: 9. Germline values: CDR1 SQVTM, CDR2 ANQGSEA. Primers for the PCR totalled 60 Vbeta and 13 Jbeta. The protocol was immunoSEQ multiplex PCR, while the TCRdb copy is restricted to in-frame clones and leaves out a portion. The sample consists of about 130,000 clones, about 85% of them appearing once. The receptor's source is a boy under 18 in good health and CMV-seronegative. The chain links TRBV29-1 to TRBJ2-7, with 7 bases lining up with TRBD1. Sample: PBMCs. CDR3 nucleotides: TGCAGCGTTGCGGGACAGCAAGCTACCGAGCAGTACTTC. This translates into CSVAGQQATEQYF.